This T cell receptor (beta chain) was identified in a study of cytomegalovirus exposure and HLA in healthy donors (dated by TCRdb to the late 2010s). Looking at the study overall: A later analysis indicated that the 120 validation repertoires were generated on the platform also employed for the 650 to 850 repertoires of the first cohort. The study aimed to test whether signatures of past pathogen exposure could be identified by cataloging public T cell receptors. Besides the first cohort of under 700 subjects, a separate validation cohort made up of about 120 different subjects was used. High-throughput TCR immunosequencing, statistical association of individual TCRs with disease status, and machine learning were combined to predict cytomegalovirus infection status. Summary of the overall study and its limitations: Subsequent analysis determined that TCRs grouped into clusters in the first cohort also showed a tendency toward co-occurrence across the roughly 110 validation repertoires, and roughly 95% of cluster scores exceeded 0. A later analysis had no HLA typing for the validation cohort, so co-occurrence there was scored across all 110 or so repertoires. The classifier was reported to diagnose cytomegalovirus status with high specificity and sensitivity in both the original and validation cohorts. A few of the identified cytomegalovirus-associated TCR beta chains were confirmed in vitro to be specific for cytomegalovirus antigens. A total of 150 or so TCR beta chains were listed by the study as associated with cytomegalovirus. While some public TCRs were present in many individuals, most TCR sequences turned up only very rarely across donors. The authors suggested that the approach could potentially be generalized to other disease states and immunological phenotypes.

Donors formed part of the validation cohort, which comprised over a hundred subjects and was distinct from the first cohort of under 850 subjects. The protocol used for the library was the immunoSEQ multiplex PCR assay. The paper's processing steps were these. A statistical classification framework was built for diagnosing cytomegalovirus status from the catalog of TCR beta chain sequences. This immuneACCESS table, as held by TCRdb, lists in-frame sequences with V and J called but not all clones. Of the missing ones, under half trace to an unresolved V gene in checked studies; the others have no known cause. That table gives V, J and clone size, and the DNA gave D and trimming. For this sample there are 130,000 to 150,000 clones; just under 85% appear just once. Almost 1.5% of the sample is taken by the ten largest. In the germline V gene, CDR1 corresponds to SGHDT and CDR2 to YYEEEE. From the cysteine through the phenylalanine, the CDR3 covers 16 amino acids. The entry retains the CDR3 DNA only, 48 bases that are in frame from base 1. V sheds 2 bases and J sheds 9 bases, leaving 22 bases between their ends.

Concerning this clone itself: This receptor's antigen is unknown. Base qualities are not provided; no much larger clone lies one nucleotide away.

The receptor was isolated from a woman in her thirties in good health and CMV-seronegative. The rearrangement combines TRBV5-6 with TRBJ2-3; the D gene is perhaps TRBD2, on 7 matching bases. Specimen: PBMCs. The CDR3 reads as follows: CASSFPGAGGPRTQYF. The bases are TGTGCCAGCAGCTTCCCTGGCGCCGGGGGGCCCAGGACGCAGTATTTT.